This T cell receptor (beta chain) is drawn from a study of blood T cell repertoires in COVID-19. Measured with immunoSEQ multiplex PCR; TCRdb has only the in-frame clones, and not every one. In the table there are fewer than 150,000 clones, about four fifths of which are singletons. Trimming stripped 11 bases from V and 8 bases from J, with 12 bases between. This CDR3 is 10 amino acids long. Germline CDR1 reads SGHAT; CDR2 reads FQNNGV. The chain recombines TRBV11-2 with TRBJ1-2, with D maybe TRBD1 (5 bases). The specimen sequenced was peripheral blood. This sequence originates from a human donor in a cohort sampled during active COVID-19. In DNA, the CDR3 is TGTGCCGGGGGGGTAGGAGGCTACACCTTC. It yields the protein CAGGVGGYTF.